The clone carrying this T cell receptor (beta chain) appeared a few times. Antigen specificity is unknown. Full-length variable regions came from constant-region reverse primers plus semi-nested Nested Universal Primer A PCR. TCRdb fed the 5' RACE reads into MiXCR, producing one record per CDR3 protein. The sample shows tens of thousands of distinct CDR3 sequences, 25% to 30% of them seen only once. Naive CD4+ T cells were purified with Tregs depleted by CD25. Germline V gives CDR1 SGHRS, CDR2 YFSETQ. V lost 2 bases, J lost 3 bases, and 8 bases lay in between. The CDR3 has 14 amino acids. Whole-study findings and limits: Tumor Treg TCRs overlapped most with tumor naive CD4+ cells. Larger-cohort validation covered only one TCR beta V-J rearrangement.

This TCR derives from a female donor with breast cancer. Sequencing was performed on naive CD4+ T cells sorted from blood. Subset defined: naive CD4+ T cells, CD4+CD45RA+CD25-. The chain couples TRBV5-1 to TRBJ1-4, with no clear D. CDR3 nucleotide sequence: TGCGCCAGCAGCTTACGGTCCTCTAATGAAAAACTGTTTTTT. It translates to CASSLRSSNEKLFF.